What follows describes a single T cell receptor (beta chain). Because the CDR3's place on the DNA is in doubt, the DNA is left out and the CDR3 is given as listed by TCRdb. The repertoire was sequenced with immunoSEQ multiplex PCR; TCRdb's copy has only in-frame clones and lacks some. The sample gives under 150,000 clones, around nine tenths of which show up once; 8.4% is in the top ten. The data were obtained in a study of blood T cell repertoires in COVID-19. Ends included, the CDR3 has 15 residues. The germline gives CDR1 LGHNA, CDR2 YNFKEQ. This TCR was sampled from a woman in her 70s who had recovered from COVID-19. This chain connects TRBV4-2 to TRBJ2-7; no check of the table's D call, TRBD2, against the DNA was made. The sequencing sample was made of peripheral blood. The CDR3 protein is CASSQDWASGTPRYF.